The clone carrying this TCR beta chain was observed a few times. The antigen is undetermined. A minimum of 5 micrograms of total RNA was extracted per sample. This record belongs to a study of blood T cells in healthy people across ages. Study-level points and caveats: There was no known CMV status for donors, so expanded clonotype changes were possibly confounded. Diversity of TCR beta correlated strongly with naive T cell percentage. It was the long-lived donors that had more naive CD4+ cells and higher diversity than aged donors.

A second about 7 to 12 cycle PCR used barcoded and J-beta primers. TCRdb fed the 5' RACE reads into MiXCR, producing one record per CDR3 protein. The sample holds 1.2 million to 1.5 million distinct CDR3 sequences, approximately 38% seen once. Trimming shortened V by 4 bases and J by 8 bases, and 19 bases separated the two germline ends. In germline, CDR1 is SGHRS, CDR2 YFSETQ. This CDR3 has 15 amino acids. The chain has TRBV5-1 and TRBJ2-1; D is ambiguous. The specimen sequenced was blood. The TCR comes from a woman aged 18-30 years in good health. CDR3 loop: CASSPTDPTVDEQFF. The CDR3 DNA sequence: TGCGCCAGCAGCCCCACGGACCCGACGGTCGATGAGCAGTTCTTC.